The present T cell receptor beta chain was sequenced within a study of blood T cell repertoires in COVID-19. V trimming: 6 bases; J trimming: 4 bases; junction bases outside the gene matches: 21. The CDR3 has 19 amino acids. Germline V gives CDR1 MNHEY, CDR2 SVGEGT. Only in-frame clones appear in the TCRdb table, and some are missing; sequencing was by immunoSEQ multiplex PCR. The repertoire holds roughly 53,000 clones, roughly nine tenths seen once, with 5% to 6% in the top ten. This rearrangement joins TRBV6-2 or TRBV6-3 to TRBJ2-7; 10 bases agree with TRBD2. This TCR was recovered from a man aged 35 to 55 with active COVID-19. The sequenced sample consisted of peripheral blood. The CDR3 sequence: CASSFPLRVAGGTGYEQYF. CDR3 DNA sequence: TGTGCCAGCAGCTTCCCCCTTCGGGTAGCGGGAGGAACGGGTTACGAGCAGTACTTC.